The entry below describes one T cell receptor (beta chain). Mismatch with germline at one junction end may stem from a read error. This sample is part of a study of T cell clonotyping in hematopoietic cell transplantation. Assay: immunoSEQ multiplex PCR; the TCRdb copy retains only in-frame clones and omits some. The sample has 12,000 or so clones; roughly nine tenths are singletons. CDR3 size: 14 residues. CDR1 is WNHNN, CDR2 SYGVQD, per germline (reference sequence). The origin of this receptor is a human donor who either received an allogeneic hematopoietic cell transplant for a myeloid malignancy or was a related donor (not recorded which). Some clones in this sample may be carry-over from other donors' samples. The rearrangement uses TRBV10-1 and TRBJ2-5; possible D gene TRBD2, 5 bases. The sample comprised peripheral blood mononuclear cells. The DNA for the CDR3 is TGCGCCAGCAGTGAGTCGAGGAGGCAAGAGATCCAGTACTTC. Its protein is CASSESRRQEIQYF.